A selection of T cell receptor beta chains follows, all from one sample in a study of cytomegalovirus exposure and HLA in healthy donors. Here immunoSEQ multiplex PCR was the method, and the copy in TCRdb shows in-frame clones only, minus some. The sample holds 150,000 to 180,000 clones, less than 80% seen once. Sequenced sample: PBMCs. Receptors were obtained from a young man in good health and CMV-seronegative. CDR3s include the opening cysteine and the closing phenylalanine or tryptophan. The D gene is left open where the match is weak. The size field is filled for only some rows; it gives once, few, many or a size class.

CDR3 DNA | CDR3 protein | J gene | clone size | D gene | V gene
TGTGCCAGCAGTCCAGCGACAGGGGGCTTCACTGAAGCTTTCTTT | CASSPATGGFTEAFF | TRBJ1-1 | NA | TRBD1 | TRBV27
TGTGCCAGCATCCCTCAAAAAAGGGGTCAGCAGTATTTT | CASIPQKRGQQYF | TRBJ2-3 | NA | NA | TRBV28
TGTGCCAGCAGCCCAGACTTATTTTCCCAGCCCCAGCATTTT | CASSPDLFSQPQHF | TRBJ1-5 | NA | NA | TRBV7-2
TGTGCCAGCAGCCAAAGCGGGGGGTTAACAGATACGCAGTATTTT | CASSQSGGLTDTQYF | TRBJ2-3 | NA | TRBD2 | TRBV14
TGCAGCGTTGATGAACTCTCTGGGGCCAACGTCCTGACTTTC | CSVDELSGANVLTF | TRBJ2-6 | few | NA | TRBV29-1
TGTGCTAGCAGCCCCGGACAGGGGGGCTCCTACGAGCAGTACTTC | CASSPGQGGSYEQYF | TRBJ2-7 | NA | TRBD1 | TRBV7-7
TGTGCCAGCAACCGGGACAACTACTCCTACAATGAGCAGTTCTTC | CASNRDNYSYNEQFF | TRBJ2-1 | NA | NA | TRBV2
TGTGCCAGCAGCTTTCGGGGGGGCGACGAGCAGTACTTC | CASSFRGGDEQYF | TRBJ2-7 | NA | TRBD2 | TRBV5-8
TGTGCCAGCAGTTTTCCGGGGGGACGAGAGACCCAGTACTTC | CASSFPGGRETQYF | TRBJ2-5 | NA | TRBD2 | TRBV7-9
TGTGCCAGCAGCCATGCCCTAGGCACAGATACGCAGTATTTT | CASSHALGTDTQYF | TRBJ2-3 | once | NA | TRBV14
TGTGCCAGCAGCCCATCCCGGGGGGCATACAATGAGCAGTTCTTC | CASSPSRGAYNEQFF | TRBJ2-1 | NA | NA | TRBV7-8
TGCGCCAGCAGCCAAGACTGGGCAGGGATGGGACAGCCCCAGCATTTT | CASSQDWAGMGQPQHF | TRBJ1-5 | NA | NA | TRBV4-3
TGTGCCAGCAGCTCCTACACCGGGGAGCTGTTTTTT | CASSSYTGELFF | TRBJ2-2 | NA | NA | TRBV7-2
TGCGCCAGCAGCAAAAGGCCCGGGACAGGGGACGACGAGCAGTACTTC | CASSKRPGTGDDEQYF | TRBJ2-7 | NA | TRBD1 | TRBV5-1
TGTGCCAGCAGTGGCCGGGACTTTGAGCAGTTCTTC | CASSGRDFEQFF | TRBJ2-1 | NA | NA | TRBV2
TGTGCCAGCAGGCTAGCGGGGCAACAAGAGACCCAGTACTTC | CASRLAGQQETQYF | TRBJ2-5 | NA | TRBD2 | TRBV28
TGTGCCAGCAGCCAAGAGAAACGCGGGGATAACACCGGGGAGCTGTTTTTT | CASSQEKRGDNTGELFF | TRBJ2-2 | NA | NA | TRBV4-2
TGCGCCAGCAGACAATCCGGGACAGGAACCTACGAGCAGTACTTC | CASRQSGTGTYEQYF | TRBJ2-7 | once | TRBD1 | TRBV5-1
TGTGCCTGGAGGGAGCCCGGGACAGGGTTTTCACCCCTCAACTTT | CAWREPGTGFSPLNF | TRBJ1-6 | NA | TRBD1 | TRBV30
TGTGCCAGTAGCAAGGGACAGGGACCACAAGAGACCCAGTACTTC | CASSKGQGPQETQYF | TRBJ2-5 | once | TRBD1 | TRBV19
TGTGCCAGCAGCCCCGAGGCTGGGTCCTACGAGCAGTACTTC | CASSPEAGSYEQYF | TRBJ2-7 | NA | NA | TRBV11-2
TGTGCCAGCAGTTTTGACAGGCGACGCGAAAAACTGTTTTTT | CASSFDRRREKLFF | TRBJ1-4 | NA | NA | TRBV28
TGTGCCTCCCGGGATTCTCCCTTTGACGAGCAGTACTTC | CASRDSPFDEQYF | TRBJ2-7 | NA | NA | TRBV28
TGTGCCAGCAGCTTATTAGCGGGGGGTAGCACAGATACGCAGTATTTT | CASSLLAGGSTDTQYF | TRBJ2-3 | NA | TRBD2 | TRBV7-9
TGTGCCAGCAGTTATATGGGCCTGAACACTGAAGCTTTCTTT | CASSYMGLNTEAFF | TRBJ1-1 | few | NA | TRBV6-5
TGTGCCAGCAGTGACCGGGATAAAGAGACCCAGTACTTC | CASSDRDKETQYF | TRBJ2-5 | NA | NA | TRBV6-6
TGTGCCACCTCACCCTCGACAGAAAACTATGGCTACACCTTC | CATSPSTENYGYTF | TRBJ1-2 | NA | NA | TRBV2
TGTGCCAGCAGCTTCGGGTCTCCGGAGACCCAGTACTTC | CASSFGSPETQYF | TRBJ2-5 | NA | NA | TRBV7-7
TGCGCCAGCAGCCTGAGCGGGGGGAGCACAGATACGCAGTATTTT | CASSLSGGSTDTQYF | TRBJ2-3 | NA | TRBD2 | TRBV5-1
TGTGCCAGCAGTGGTGTTCCCCTTTACAATGAGCAGTTCTTC | CASSGVPLYNEQFF | TRBJ2-1 | NA | NA | TRBV2
TGCGCCAGCAGCTTGGCAGGAACGGATTCACCCCTCCACTTT | CASSLAGTDSPLHF | TRBJ1-6 | NA | NA | TRBV5-1
TGTGCCAGCAGCCCGGACAGAAAACTTTTATACGAGCAGTACTTC | CASSPDRKLLYEQYF | TRBJ2-7 | NA | NA | TRBV7-9
TGCGCCAGCAGCCAAAAGGAGAGGACTGAAGCTTTCTTT | CASSQKERTEAFF | TRBJ1-1 | NA | NA | TRBV4-3
TGTGCCAGTACGGACAACTTTAATGAAAAACTGTTTTTT | CASTDNFNEKLFF | TRBJ1-4 | NA | NA | TRBV2
TGTGCCAGCAGCCAAACCCCGGACAGGGGCTATGGCTACACCTTC | CASSQTPDRGYGYTF | TRBJ1-2 | NA | TRBD1 | TRBV4-2
TGCAGCGTCCACCACCGGGAGGACACTGAAGCTTTCTTT | CSVHHREDTEAFF | TRBJ1-1 | NA | NA | TRBV29-1
TGTGCCAGCAGCTTCTTATCAGGGGTTGGGGAAAAACTGTTTTTT | CASSFLSGVGEKLFF | TRBJ1-4 | NA | NA | TRBV7-2